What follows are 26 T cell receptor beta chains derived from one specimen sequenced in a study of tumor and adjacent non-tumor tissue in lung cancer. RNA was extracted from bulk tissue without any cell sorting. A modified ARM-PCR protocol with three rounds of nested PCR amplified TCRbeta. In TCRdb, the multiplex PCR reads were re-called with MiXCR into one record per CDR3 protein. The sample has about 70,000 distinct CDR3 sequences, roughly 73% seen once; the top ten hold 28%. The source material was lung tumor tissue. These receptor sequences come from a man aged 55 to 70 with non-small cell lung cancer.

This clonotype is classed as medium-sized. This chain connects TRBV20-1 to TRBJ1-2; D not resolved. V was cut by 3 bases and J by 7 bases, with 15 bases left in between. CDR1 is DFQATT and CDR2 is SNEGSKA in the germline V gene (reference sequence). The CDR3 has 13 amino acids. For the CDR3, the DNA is TGCAGTGCTAGGGAACCTCTATCGGCTGGCTACACCTTC. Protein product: CSAREPLSAGYTF.

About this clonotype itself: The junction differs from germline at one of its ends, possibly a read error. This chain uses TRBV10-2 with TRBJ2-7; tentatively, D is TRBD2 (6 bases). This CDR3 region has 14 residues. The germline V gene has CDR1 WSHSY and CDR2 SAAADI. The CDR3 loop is CTSSDGGNPYYQYF. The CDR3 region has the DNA TGCACCAGCAGTGACGGAGGGAACCCCTACTACCAGTACTTC.

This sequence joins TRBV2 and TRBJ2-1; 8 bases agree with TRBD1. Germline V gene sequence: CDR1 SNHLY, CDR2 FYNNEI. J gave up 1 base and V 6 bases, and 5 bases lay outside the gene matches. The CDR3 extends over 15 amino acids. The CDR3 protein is CASRPDRVSYNEQFF. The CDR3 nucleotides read TGTGCCAGCAGGCCGGACAGGGTTTCCTACAATGAGCAGTTCTTC.

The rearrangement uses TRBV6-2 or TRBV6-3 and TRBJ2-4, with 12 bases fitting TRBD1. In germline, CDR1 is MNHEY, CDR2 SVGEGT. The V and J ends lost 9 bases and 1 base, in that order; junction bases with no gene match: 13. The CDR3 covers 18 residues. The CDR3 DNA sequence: TGTGCCAGTAGTGCCCGGGACAGGGGGCGCGCTGCCAAAAACATTCAGTACTTC. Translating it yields CASSARDRGRAAKNIQYF.

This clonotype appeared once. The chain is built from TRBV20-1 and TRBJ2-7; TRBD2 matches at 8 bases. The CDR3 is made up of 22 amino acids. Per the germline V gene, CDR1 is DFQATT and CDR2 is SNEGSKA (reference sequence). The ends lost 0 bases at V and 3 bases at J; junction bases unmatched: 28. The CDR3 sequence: CSARDLWGISGTEMGLFYEQYF. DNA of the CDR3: TGCAGTGCTAGAGACCTCTGGGGGATTAGCGGGACCGAGATGGGGCTCTTCTACGAGCAGTACTTC.

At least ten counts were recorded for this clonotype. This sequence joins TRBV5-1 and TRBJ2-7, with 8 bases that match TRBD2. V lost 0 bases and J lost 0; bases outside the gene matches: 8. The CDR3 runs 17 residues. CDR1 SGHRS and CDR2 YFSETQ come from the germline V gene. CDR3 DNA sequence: TGCGCCAGCAGCTTGGTTCCTAGCGGGTCGAGCTCCTACGAGCAGTACTTC. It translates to CASSLVPSGSSSYEQYF.

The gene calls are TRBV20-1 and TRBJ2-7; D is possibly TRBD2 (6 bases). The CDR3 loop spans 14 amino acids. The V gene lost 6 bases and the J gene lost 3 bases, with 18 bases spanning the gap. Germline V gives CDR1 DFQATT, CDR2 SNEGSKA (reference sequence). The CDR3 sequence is CSAGPGLTVYEQYF. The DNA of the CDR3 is TGCAGTGCAGGACCTGGACTAACAGTCTACGAGCAGTACTTC.

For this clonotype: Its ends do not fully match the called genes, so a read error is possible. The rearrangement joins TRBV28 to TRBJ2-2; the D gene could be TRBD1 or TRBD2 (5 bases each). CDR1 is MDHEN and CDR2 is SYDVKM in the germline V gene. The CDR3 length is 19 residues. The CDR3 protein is CASTFWGLASGYGTGELFF. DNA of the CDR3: TGTGCCAGCACTTTTTGGGGGTTAGCGAGCGGATACGGAACCGGGGAGCTGTTTTTC.

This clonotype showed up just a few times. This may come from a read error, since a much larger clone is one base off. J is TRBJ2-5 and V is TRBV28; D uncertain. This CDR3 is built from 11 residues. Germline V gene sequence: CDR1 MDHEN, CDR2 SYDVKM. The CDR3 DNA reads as TGTGCCAGCAGTTTTGCAGAGGCCCAGTACTTC. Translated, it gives CASSFAEAQYF.

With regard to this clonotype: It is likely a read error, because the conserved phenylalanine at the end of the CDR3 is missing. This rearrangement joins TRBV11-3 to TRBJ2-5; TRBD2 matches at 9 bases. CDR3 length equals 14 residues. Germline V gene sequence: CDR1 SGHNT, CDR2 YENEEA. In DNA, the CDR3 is TGTGCCGGCAGCCCTAGCGGGGCCGGGGAGGCCCAGTACATC. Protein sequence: CAGSPSGAGEAQYI.

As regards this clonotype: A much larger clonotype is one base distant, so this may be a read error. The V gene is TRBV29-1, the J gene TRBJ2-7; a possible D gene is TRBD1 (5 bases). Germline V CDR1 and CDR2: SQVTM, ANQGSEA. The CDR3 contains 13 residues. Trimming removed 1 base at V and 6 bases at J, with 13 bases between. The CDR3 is CSVEVGAQGEQYF. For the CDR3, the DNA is TGCAGCGTTGAAGTTGGGGCCCAAGGCGAGCAGTACTTC.

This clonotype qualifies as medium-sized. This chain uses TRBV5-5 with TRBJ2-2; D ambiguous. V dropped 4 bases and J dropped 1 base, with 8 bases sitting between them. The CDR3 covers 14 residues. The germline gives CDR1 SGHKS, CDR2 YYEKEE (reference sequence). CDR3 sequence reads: CASSKNQNTGELFF. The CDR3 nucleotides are TGTGCCAGCAGCAAGAACCAGAACACCGGGGAGCTGTTTTTT.

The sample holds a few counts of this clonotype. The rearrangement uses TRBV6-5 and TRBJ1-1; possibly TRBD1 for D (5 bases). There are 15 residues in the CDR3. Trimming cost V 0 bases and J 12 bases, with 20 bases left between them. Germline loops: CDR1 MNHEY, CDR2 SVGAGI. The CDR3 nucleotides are TGTGCCAGCAGTTACTCCCGCAGGCGTGGGGCTGGAACTTTCTTT. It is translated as CASSYSRRRGAGTFF.

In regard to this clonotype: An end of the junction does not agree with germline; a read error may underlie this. Written as DNA, the CDR3 is TGCGCCAGCAGAGTCCGATCCTCCGGGGAGCCGTTTTTT. This sequence encodes CASRVRSSGEPFF. This rearrangement joins TRBV10-2 to TRBJ2-2; tentatively, D is TRBD2 (5 bases). The CDR3 sequence is 13 residues long. The V gene's germline CDR1 is WSHSY and CDR2 SAAADI.

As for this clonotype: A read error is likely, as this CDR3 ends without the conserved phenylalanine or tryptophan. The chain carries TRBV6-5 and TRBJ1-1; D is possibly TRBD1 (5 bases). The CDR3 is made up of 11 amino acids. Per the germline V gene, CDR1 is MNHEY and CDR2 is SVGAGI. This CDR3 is CTSTGDTEAFL. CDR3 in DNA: TGTACCAGCACGGGGGACACTGAAGCTTTCCTT.

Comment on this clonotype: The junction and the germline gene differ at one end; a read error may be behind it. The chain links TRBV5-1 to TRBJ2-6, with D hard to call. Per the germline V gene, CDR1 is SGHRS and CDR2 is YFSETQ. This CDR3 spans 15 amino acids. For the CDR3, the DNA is TGCGCCAGCGGAAGGGAATTCTCTGAGGCCAACGTCCTGACTTTC. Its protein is CASGREFSEANVLTF.

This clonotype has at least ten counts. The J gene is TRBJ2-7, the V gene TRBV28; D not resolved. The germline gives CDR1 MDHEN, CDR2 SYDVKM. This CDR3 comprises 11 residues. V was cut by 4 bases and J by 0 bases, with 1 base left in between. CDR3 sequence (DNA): TGTGCCAGCAGTTCCTCCTACGAGCAGTACTTC. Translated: CASSSSYEQYF.

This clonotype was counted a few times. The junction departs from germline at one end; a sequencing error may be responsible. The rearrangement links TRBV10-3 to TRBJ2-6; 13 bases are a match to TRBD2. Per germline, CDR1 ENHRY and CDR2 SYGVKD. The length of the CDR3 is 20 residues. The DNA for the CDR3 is TGTGCCATCAGTGAACTTGGGACTAGCGGGATGGACTCTAGGGCCAACGTCCTGACTTTC. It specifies CAISELGTSGMDSRANVLTF.

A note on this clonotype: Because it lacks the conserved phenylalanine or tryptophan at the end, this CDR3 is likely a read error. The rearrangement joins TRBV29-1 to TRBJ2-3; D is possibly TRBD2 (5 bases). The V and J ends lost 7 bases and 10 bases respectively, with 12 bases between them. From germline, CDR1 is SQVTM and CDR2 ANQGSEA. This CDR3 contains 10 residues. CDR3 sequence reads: CSGGGGSQYL. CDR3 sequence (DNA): TGCAGCGGTGGTGGAGGTTCGCAGTATTTG.

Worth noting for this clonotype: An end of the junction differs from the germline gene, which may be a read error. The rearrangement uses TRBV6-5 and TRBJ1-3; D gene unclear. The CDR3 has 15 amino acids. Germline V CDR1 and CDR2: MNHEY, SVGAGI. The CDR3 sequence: CASSYSRRSGDTIYF. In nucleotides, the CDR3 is TGTGCCAGCAGTTACTCCAGAAGATCTGGAGACACAATATATTTT.

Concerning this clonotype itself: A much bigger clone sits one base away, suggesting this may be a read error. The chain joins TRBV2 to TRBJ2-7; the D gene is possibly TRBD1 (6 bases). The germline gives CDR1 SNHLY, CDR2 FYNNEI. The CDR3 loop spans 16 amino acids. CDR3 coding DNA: TGTGCCAGCAGAGAAGCGGCCGTCATACAGGGATACGAGCAGTACTTC. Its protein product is CASREAAVIQGYEQYF.

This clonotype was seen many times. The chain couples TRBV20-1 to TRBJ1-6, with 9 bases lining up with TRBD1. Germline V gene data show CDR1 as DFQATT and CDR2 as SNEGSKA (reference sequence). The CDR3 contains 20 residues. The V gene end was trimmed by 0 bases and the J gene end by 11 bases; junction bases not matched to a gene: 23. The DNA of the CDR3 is TGCAGTGCTAGAGACCACGCGAGCCAATTGGGACAGGGTTTGGGTACACCCCTCCACTTT. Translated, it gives CSARDHASQLGQGLGTPLHF.

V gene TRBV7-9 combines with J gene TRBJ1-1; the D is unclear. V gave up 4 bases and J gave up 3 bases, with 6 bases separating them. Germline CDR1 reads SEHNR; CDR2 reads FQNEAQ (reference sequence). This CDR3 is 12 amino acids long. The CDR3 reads CASSSQDTEAFF. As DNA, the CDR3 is TGTGCCAGCAGCTCTCAAGACACTGAAGCTTTCTTT.

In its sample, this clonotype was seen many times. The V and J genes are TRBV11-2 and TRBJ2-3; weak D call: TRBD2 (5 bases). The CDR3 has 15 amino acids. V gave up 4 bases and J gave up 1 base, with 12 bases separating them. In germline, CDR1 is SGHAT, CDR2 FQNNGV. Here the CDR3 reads CASSSRAGGTDTQYF. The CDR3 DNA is TGTGCCAGCAGCTCTAGGGCGGGCGGCACAGATACGCAGTATTTT.

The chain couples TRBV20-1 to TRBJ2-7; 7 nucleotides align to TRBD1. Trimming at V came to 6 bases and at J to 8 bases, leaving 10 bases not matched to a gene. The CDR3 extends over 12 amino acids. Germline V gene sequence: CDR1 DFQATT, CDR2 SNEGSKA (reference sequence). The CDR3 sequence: CSAWDRPEKQYF. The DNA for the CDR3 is TGCAGTGCGTGGGACAGACCCGAGAAGCAGTACTTC.

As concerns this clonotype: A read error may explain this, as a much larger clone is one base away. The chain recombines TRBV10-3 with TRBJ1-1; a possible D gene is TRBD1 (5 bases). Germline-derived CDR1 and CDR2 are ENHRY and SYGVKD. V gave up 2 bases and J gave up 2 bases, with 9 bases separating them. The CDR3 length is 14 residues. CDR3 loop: CAISERTHNTEAFF. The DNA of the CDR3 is TGTGCCATCAGTGAGAGGACACATAACACTGAAGCTTTCTTT.